Listed below are T cell receptor beta chains from one sample, sequenced in a study of T cell repertoires in cytomegalovirus infection. TCRdb reanalysed the reads using MiXCR and keeps one entry per CDR3 protein. The sample contains about 85,000 distinct CDR3 sequences, 40% to 50% of which appear only once. Their recognized antigens are unknown. The sequencing here drew on CD8+ T cells from cultured PBMCs, taken from culture after CMV antigen stimulation. All receptors come from a human donor in good health (CMV status not recorded). Some clones in this sample may be carry-over from other donors' samples. The CDR3 runs from the conserved cysteine through the conserved F or W. D genes are given only for firm matches. A clone size is listed for some rows: how often the clone was seen (once, few, many), or a class if it is expanded.

abundance: once
j_gene: TRBJ1-2
d_gene: TRBD1
v_gene: TRBV7-6
CDR3nt: TGTGCCAGCAGCCGACAGGGGATGTTAGATGGCTACACCTTC
CDR3aa: CASSRQGMLDGYTF

abundance: .
j_gene: TRBJ2-4
d_gene: .
v_gene: TRBV27
CDR3nt: TGTGCCAGCTCACAACAGGGAAACATTCAGTACTTC
CDR3aa: CASSQQGNIQYF

abundance: .
j_gene: TRBJ1-5
d_gene: TRBD1
v_gene: TRBV20-1
CDR3nt: TGCAGTGGAAGCGGGACAGGGCTCAATCAGCCCCAGCATTTT
CDR3aa: CSGSGTGLNQPQHF

abundance: .
j_gene: TRBJ2-7
d_gene: TRBD1
v_gene: TRBV7-9
CDR3nt: TGTGCCAGCAGCCACCGGGACAGGGGGTACGAGCAGTACTTC
CDR3aa: CASSHRDRGYEQYF

abundance: .
j_gene: TRBJ2-1
d_gene: .
v_gene: TRBV4-3
CDR3nt: TGCGCCAGCAGCCACGGACTGGCGGATGAGCAGTTCTTC
CDR3aa: CASSHGLADEQFF

abundance: .
j_gene: TRBJ2-5
d_gene: .
v_gene: TRBV7-4
CDR3nt: TGTGCCAGCAGCTTAAGAGAGACTTCGATTCAGACCCAGTACTTC
CDR3aa: CASSLRETSIQTQYF

abundance: many
j_gene: TRBJ2-2
d_gene: .
v_gene: TRBV6-6
CDR3nt: TGTGCCAGCAGTTACGGGAGCACCGGGGAGCTGTTTTTT
CDR3aa: CASSYGSTGELFF

abundance: .
j_gene: TRBJ2-1
d_gene: TRBD2
v_gene: TRBV6-4
CDR3nt: TGTGCCAGCAGTGAGCTAGCGGGAGGATTAGATGAGCAGTTCTTC
CDR3aa: CASSELAGGLDEQFF

abundance: .
j_gene: TRBJ2-7
d_gene: TRBD2
v_gene: TRBV28
CDR3nt: TGTGCCAGCAGCGAGTCGCGGGAGGGCCCATACGAGCAGTACTTC
CDR3aa: CASSESREGPYEQYF

abundance: few
j_gene: TRBJ2-2
d_gene: .
v_gene: TRBV7-2
CDR3nt: TGTGCCAGCAGCTTACAGGGTGTTACCGGGGAGCTGTTTTTT
CDR3aa: CASSLQGVTGELFF

abundance: .
j_gene: TRBJ2-4
d_gene: .
v_gene: TRBV28
CDR3nt: TGTGCCAGCAGTTTAGCGCTTGGCCATAACATTCAGTACTTC
CDR3aa: CASSLALGHNIQYF

abundance: .
j_gene: TRBJ1-4
d_gene: TRBD1
v_gene: TRBV7-3
CDR3nt: TGTGCCAGCAGCCCGAAGACAGGGGTTGCAACTAATGAAAAACTGTTTTTT
CDR3aa: CASSPKTGVATNEKLFF

abundance: .
j_gene: TRBJ2-3
d_gene: TRBD2
v_gene: TRBV7-9
CDR3nt: TGTGCCAGCAGCCCTTGGACTAGCGGGTTAGACACAGATACGCAGTATTTT
CDR3aa: CASSPWTSGLDTDTQYF

abundance: once
j_gene: TRBJ2-7
d_gene: TRBD1
v_gene: TRBV11-2
CDR3nt: TGTGCCAGCAGCTTAGTCGGGACAGGGTTCACCTACGAGCAGTACTTC
CDR3aa: CASSLVGTGFTYEQYF

abundance: .
j_gene: TRBJ2-7
d_gene: .
v_gene: TRBV20-1
CDR3nt: TGCAGTGGGAGGGGGGGGTCGTCCTACGAGCAGTACTTC
CDR3aa: CSGRGGSSYEQYF

abundance: .
j_gene: TRBJ1-1
d_gene: .
v_gene: TRBV7-6
CDR3nt: TGTGCCAGCAGCCCAGCAGGGAGGAACACTGAAGCTTTCTTT
CDR3aa: CASSPAGRNTEAFF

abundance: many
j_gene: TRBJ1-5
d_gene: TRBD1
v_gene: TRBV12-5
CDR3nt: TGTGCTAGTGGTTTGATCCCTTGGACAGGGCAGCCCCAGCATTTT
CDR3aa: CASGLIPWTGQPQHF

abundance: .
j_gene: TRBJ2-7
d_gene: .
v_gene: TRBV6-8
CDR3nt: TGTGCCAGCAGTTTTGCGGGGGCGGGATACGAGCAGTACTTC
CDR3aa: CASSFAGAGYEQYF

abundance: .
j_gene: TRBJ2-5
d_gene: TRBD2
v_gene: TRBV4-2
CDR3nt: TGTGCCAGCAGCCAAGGAGGACTAGCCGGGTGGGGTGAGACCCAGTACTTC
CDR3aa: CASSQGGLAGWGETQYF

abundance: .
j_gene: TRBJ2-5
d_gene: .
v_gene: TRBV7-9
CDR3nt: TGTGCCAGCAGCTCGCTCCCGAGGGTGCAAGAGACCCAGTACTTC
CDR3aa: CASSSLPRVQETQYF

abundance: .
j_gene: TRBJ1-1
d_gene: .
v_gene: TRBV2
CDR3nt: TGTGCCAGCAGCATCGGAACCATGAACACTGAAGCTTTCTTT
CDR3aa: CASSIGTMNTEAFF

abundance: .
j_gene: TRBJ1-1
d_gene: .
v_gene: TRBV2
CDR3nt: TGTGCCAGCAGTGAAGAAGAATCGGCCATGAACACTGAAGCTTTCTTT
CDR3aa: CASSEEESAMNTEAFF

abundance: .
j_gene: TRBJ1-1
d_gene: TRBD1
v_gene: TRBV29-1
CDR3nt: TGCAGCGTTGGACGACAGGGTTGGGGGAACACTGAAGCTTTCTTT
CDR3aa: CSVGRQGWGNTEAFF

abundance: .
j_gene: TRBJ2-3
d_gene: .
v_gene: TRBV13
CDR3nt: TGTGCCAGCAGCTTAAAAGGGGCCCCAGGGGATACGCAGTATTTT
CDR3aa: CASSLKGAPGDTQYF

abundance: many
j_gene: TRBJ2-3
d_gene: .
v_gene: TRBV7-2
CDR3nt: TGTGCCAGCAGCCGCCGGGACGGTGGCACAGATACGCAGTATTTT
CDR3aa: CASSRRDGGTDTQYF

abundance: few
j_gene: TRBJ2-7
d_gene: .
v_gene: TRBV7-8
CDR3nt: TGTGCCAGCAGCTGCGACCACCCTTGCGACGAGCAGTACTTC
CDR3aa: CASSCDHPCDEQYF

abundance: .
j_gene: TRBJ2-5
d_gene: .
v_gene: TRBV5-6
CDR3nt: TGTGCCAGCAGCTTGGACGTGACCGGGGGAGAGACCCAGTACTTC
CDR3aa: CASSLDVTGGETQYF

abundance: .
j_gene: TRBJ2-2
d_gene: .
v_gene: TRBV5-1
CDR3nt: TGCGCCAGCAGCTTGGGACAGCCCGGGGAGCTGTTTTTT
CDR3aa: CASSLGQPGELFF

abundance: .
j_gene: TRBJ2-1
d_gene: TRBD2
v_gene: TRBV7-9
CDR3nt: TGTGCCAGCAGCTTAGAGCCGGGACTAGCGGGAGATGAGCAGTTCTTC
CDR3aa: CASSLEPGLAGDEQFF

abundance: .
j_gene: TRBJ2-6
d_gene: .
v_gene: TRBV29-1
CDR3nt: TGCAGCGTTGAAGATAGCCGCAGCAGCTCTGGGGCCAACGTCCTGACTTTC
CDR3aa: CSVEDSRSSSGANVLTF

abundance: few
j_gene: TRBJ2-2
d_gene: TRBD2
v_gene: TRBV4-2
CDR3nt: TGTGCCAGCAGCCCCCCGGGACTAGCGGGGGGCTCGAACACCGGGGAGCTGTTTTTT
CDR3aa: CASSPPGLAGGSNTGELFF

abundance: few
j_gene: TRBJ2-7
d_gene: TRBD1
v_gene: TRBV18
CDR3nt: TGTGCCAGCTCACCGTGGGACAGGGTGAGCTCCTACGAGCAGTACTTC
CDR3aa: CASSPWDRVSSYEQYF

abundance: .
j_gene: TRBJ2-5
d_gene: .
v_gene: TRBV4-1
CDR3nt: TGCGCCAGCAGCCAAGATGCAAGCCAAGAGACCCAGTACTTC
CDR3aa: CASSQDASQETQYF

abundance: few
j_gene: TRBJ2-5
d_gene: TRBD1
v_gene: TRBV28
CDR3nt: TGTGCCAGCAGTTTCTGGGGACAGGGGGCCGGAGAGACCCAGTACTTC
CDR3aa: CASSFWGQGAGETQYF

abundance: .
j_gene: TRBJ2-7
d_gene: .
v_gene: TRBV28
CDR3nt: TGTGCCAGCACTACAACCCAACTAGCCTACGAGCAGTACTTC
CDR3aa: CASTTTQLAYEQYF

abundance: few
j_gene: TRBJ1-5
d_gene: .
v_gene: TRBV7-6
CDR3nt: TGTGCCAGCAGCTTAGCGGGATCAGATCAGCCCCAGCATTTT
CDR3aa: CASSLAGSDQPQHF

abundance: .
j_gene: TRBJ1-2
d_gene: .
v_gene: TRBV12-3/TRBV12-4
CDR3nt: TGTGCCAGCAGTTTGGGGACACCCTATGGCTACACCTTC
CDR3aa: CASSLGTPYGYTF